Each of the 27 T cell receptor beta chains below was sequenced from the same sample in a study of T cells in tumors after PD-1 blockade. TCRdb's copy holds only in-frame clones and misses some; the assay was immunoSEQ multiplex PCR. The sample includes 55,000 to 65,000 clones, around 77% of them seen just once. The sequencing used PBMCs, collected before anti-PD-1 treatment. The receptors here all came from a human donor with basal cell carcinoma.

This clone was recorded only once. The chain recombines TRBV5-8 with TRBJ2-1; a weak D match, TRBD1 (5 bases). Germline-derived CDR1 and CDR2 are SGHTS and YDEGEE. This CDR3 comprises 15 residues. The V end was cut by 2 bases, the J end by 6 bases, with 15 bases between. The CDR3: CASSFHTHRGNEQFF. DNA for the CDR3: TGTGCCAGCAGCTTTCATACGCATAGGGGCAATGAGCAGTTCTTC.

The chain has TRBV5-1 and TRBJ1-2, with TRBD1 as a possible D gene (5 bases). The CDR3 consists of 13 residues. The V gene lost 0 bases and the J gene lost 2 bases, with 5 bases spanning the gap. From germline, CDR1 is SGHRS and CDR2 YFSETQ. The CDR3 loop is CASSLGGNYGYTF. Written as DNA, the CDR3 is TGCGCCAGCAGCTTGGGGGGCAACTATGGCTACACCTTC. The variable domain in full, with the rest retrieved from reference TRBV5-1 and TRBJ1-2, is KAGVTQTPRYLIKTRGQQVTLSCSPISGHRSVSWYQQTPGQGLQFLFEYFSETQRNKGNFPGRFSGRQFSNSRSEMNVSTLELGDSALYLCASSLGGNYGYTFGSGTRLTVV.

The chain links TRBV6-2 or TRBV6-3 to TRBJ1-6, with D maybe TRBD1 (5 bases). There are 14 residues in the CDR3. Germline lookup yields CDR1 MNHEY and CDR2 SVGEGT. V lost 2 bases and J 9 bases, leaving 11 bases between the germline ends. CDR3 residues: CASSYRQWGSPLHF. In DNA, the CDR3 is TGTGCCAGCAGTTACCGACAGTGGGGTTCACCCCTCCACTTT.

The chain couples TRBV3-1 (or the pseudogene TRBV3-2) to TRBJ2-1, with 7 bases lining up with TRBD2. With V trimmed by 4 bases and J by 6 bases, 9 bases remained unmatched. The CDR3 totals 15 residues. The germline V gene has CDR1 LGHDT and CDR2 YNNKEL (reference sequence). CDR3 protein: CASSLSSTGGNEQFF. The CDR3, as DNA: TGTGCCAGCAGCCTCTCCTCCACGGGGGGCAATGAGCAGTTCTTC.

V and J are TRBV30 and TRBJ1-5; no clear D. V lost 1 base to trimming and J lost 11 bases, with 9 bases between them. The CDR3 covers 11 residues. Per germline, CDR1 GTSNPN and CDR2 SVGIG (reference sequence). The CDR3 DNA follows: TGTGCCTGGAGTGCCGGGCGGGCCCAGCATTTT. It specifies CAWSAGRAQHF. The full variable domain, its missing parts supplied by reference TRBV30 and TRBJ1-5, is SQTIHQWPATLVQPVGSPLSLECTVEGTSNPNLYWYRQAAGRGLQLLFYSVGIGQISSEVPQNLSASRPQDRQFILSSKKLLLSDSGFYLCAWSAGRAQHFGDGTRLSIL.

This clone was seen a few times. The rearrangement uses TRBV10-2 and TRBJ1-3, with D possibly matching TRBD1 (5 bases). V lost 6 bases to trimming and J lost 0 bases, with 9 bases between them. This CDR3 has 14 residues. CDR1 is WSHSY and CDR2 is SAAADI in the germline V gene. This chain's CDR3 is CASSQQASGNTIYF. DNA for the CDR3: TGCGCCAGCAGCCAACAGGCCTCTGGAAACACCATATATTTT.

The chain is built from TRBV5-1 and TRBJ1-4; a weak D match, TRBD1 (5 bases). The CDR3 is made up of 16 amino acids. V was pared by 4 bases and J by 7 bases, with 20 bases between. Germline V gene lookup returns CDR1 SGHRS and CDR2 YFSETQ. This CDR3 reads CASSVNSGGMGEKLFF. CDR3 in DNA: TGCGCCAGCAGCGTCAATTCGGGGGGAATGGGTGAAAAACTGTTTTTT.

The rearrangement uses TRBV5-1 and TRBJ2-7; no firm D call. Trimming removed 5 bases at V and 7 bases at J, with 13 bases between. The CDR3 sequence is 12 residues long. Germline values: CDR1 SGHRS, CDR2 YFSETQ. The CDR3 region is CASSGQPLEQYF. The CDR3 DNA sequence: TGCGCCAGCAGTGGGCAACCCCTAGAGCAGTACTTC.

This rearrangement joins TRBV7-8 to TRBJ2-5; a possible D gene is TRBD2 (5 bases). Germline V lookup: CDR1 SGHVS, CDR2 FQNEAQ. Trimming removed 4 bases at V and 3 bases at J, with 12 bases between. This CDR3 region has 14 residues. CDR3 bases: TGTGCCAGCAGCTCGCCGGGATCAGAAGAGACCCAGTACTTC. It is translated as CASSSPGSEETQYF.

The chain couples TRBV18 to TRBJ2-7, with a tentative D call TRBD2 (5 bases). V was trimmed by 2 bases and J by 5 bases, leaving 10 bases between them. The CDR3 sequence is 13 residues long. The germline V gene encodes CDR1 KGHSH and CDR2 LQKENI. DNA of the CDR3: TGTGCCAGCTCACCAAATTACGGGGACGAGCAGTACTTC. Amino acids: CASSPNYGDEQYF.

The table lists this clone with a few counts. The gene calls are TRBV18 and TRBJ1-3; weak D call: TRBD1 (6 bases). The V and J ends lost 8 bases and 3 bases respectively, with 17 bases between them. The CDR3 runs to 15 residues. The V gene's germline CDR1 is KGHSH and CDR2 LQKENI. The CDR3: CASPQGEGGGNTIYF. The DNA for the CDR3 is TGTGCCAGCCCACAGGGTGAAGGAGGTGGAAACACCATATATTTT.

V and J are TRBV6-5 and TRBJ2-5; 10 bases map to TRBD1. CDR3 size: 14 residues. The germline CDR1 and CDR2 sequences are MNHEY and SVGAGI. With 8 bases clipped from V and 3 bases from J, the junction kept 6 bases outside the gene matches. CDR3 sequence reads: CASGRDRGKETQYF. CDR3 DNA: TGTGCCAGCGGTAGGGACAGGGGCAAAGAGACCCAGTACTTC.

Only one count was recorded for this clone. The chain has TRBV29-1 and TRBJ1-3; TRBD1 matches 7 bases. The CDR3 is made up of 13 amino acids. The germline V gene has CDR1 SQVTM and CDR2 ANQGSEA. V was clipped by 6 bases and J by 4 bases; unmatched bases: 6. This CDR3 reads CSVDDREGNTIYF. DNA for the CDR3: TGCAGCGTCGACGACAGGGAAGGAAACACCATATATTTT. The full variable domain, in which reference TRBV29-1 and TRBJ1-3 provide the parts outside the CDR3, is SAVISQKPSRDICQRGTSLTIQCQVDSQVTMMFWYRQQPGQSLTLIATANQGSEATYESGFVIDKFPISRPNLTFSTLTVSNMSPEDSSIYLCSVDDREGNTIYFGEGSWLTVV.

This sequence joins TRBV5-4 and TRBJ1-1, with D unclear. The length of the CDR3 is 13 residues. Germline CDR1 and CDR2: SGHNT and YYREEE (reference sequence). The V end was cut by 4 bases, the J end by 1 base, with 8 bases between. CDR3 protein: CASSRISNTEAFF. As DNA, the CDR3 is TGTGCCAGCAGCAGGATTTCGAACACTGAAGCTTTCTTT.

In this sample, this clone turned up a few times. The chain is built from TRBV5-4 and TRBJ1-1; TRBD1 is a possible D gene (6 bases). CDR1 is SGHNT, CDR2 YYREEE, per germline (reference sequence). CDR3 size: 14 residues. Trimming removed 3 bases from V and 8 bases from J, with 17 bases in between. The CDR3, as DNA: TGTGCCAGCAGCTACCTACAGGGCGCAAGCGAAGCTTTCTTT. This encodes CASSYLQGASEAFF.

CDR3 nucleotides: TGTGCCAGTAGGGAAAGTTTGCAGGGTGGCTACACCTTC. Translating it yields CASRESLQGGYTF. This sequence joins TRBV19 and TRBJ1-2, with D tentatively TRBD1 (5 bases). The germline gives CDR1 LNHDA, CDR2 SQIVND (reference sequence). CDR3 size: 13 residues. The V end was cut by 6 bases, the J end by 7 bases, with 15 bases between.

This chain uses TRBV5-8 with TRBJ2-2; a weak D match, TRBD2 (5 bases). The CDR3 loop spans 14 amino acids. The V gene's germline CDR1 is SGHTS and CDR2 YDEGEE. Trimming removed 3 bases from V and 7 bases from J, with 13 bases in between. CDR3: CASSSQRSGGELFF. CDR3 coding DNA: TGTGCCAGCAGCTCCCAGCGGAGTGGCGGGGAGCTGTTTTTT.

Points on this clone: Its ends do not fully match the called genes, so a read error is possible. V and J are TRBV6-1 and TRBJ1-2; D is perhaps TRBD1 (5 bases). The germline gives CDR1 MNHNS, CDR2 SASEGT. CDR3 size: 13 residues. CDR3 coding DNA: TGTGCCAGCAGAGAAGACAGTCACTATGGCTACACCTTC. Translation gives CASREDSHYGYTF.

The chain uses TRBV29-1 and TRBJ2-3, with TRBD1 identical over 7 bases. This CDR3 has 14 residues. CDR1 and CDR2 (germline): SQVTM, ANQGSEA. Losses at the gene ends were 7 bases for V and 3 bases for J; bases not matched to a gene: 10. DNA for the CDR3: TGCAGCGCTTGGGGTAGGGGGCAGACAGATACGCAGTATTTT. Translating gives CSAWGRGQTDTQYF.

This clone turned up a few times. This sequence joins TRBV30 and TRBJ1-2; D is unclear. Between the trimmed V and J ends, which lost 1 base and 8 bases, there was a span of 5 bases. CDR1 GTSNPN and CDR2 SVGIG come from the germline V gene (reference sequence). The CDR3 has 10 amino acids. CDR3 sequence: CAWSGFGYTF. CDR3 nucleotides: TGTGCCTGGAGTGGGTTCGGCTACACCTTC.

The rearrangement joins TRBV10-3 to TRBJ1-3, with D tentatively TRBD1 (6 bases). The germline V gene has CDR1 ENHRY and CDR2 SYGVKD. V was pared by 8 bases and J by 4 bases, with 12 bases between. This CDR3 has 13 amino acids. This CDR3 reads CAIAGGTGNTIYF. In DNA form, the CDR3 reads TGTGCCATCGCGGGGGGCACAGGAAACACCATATATTTT.

The chain employs TRBV18 and TRBJ1-2; 7 bases are a match to TRBD1. The V segment lost 4 bases and the J segment 0 bases; nucleotides outside the gene matches: 5. The germline V gene has CDR1 KGHSH and CDR2 LQKENI. The CDR3 loop spans 15 amino acids. The CDR3 nucleotides are TGTGCCAGCTCACTCTGGGACAGCACTAACTATGGCTACACCTTC. It specifies CASSLWDSTNYGYTF.

The J gene is TRBJ2-1, the V gene TRBV6-6; tentatively, D is TRBD2 (5 bases). From germline, CDR1 is MNHNY and CDR2 SVGAGI (reference sequence). V lost 6 bases and J lost 0, with 12 bases in between. The CDR3 extends over 15 amino acids. CDR3 residues: CASSAAGGSYNEQFF. CDR3 in DNA: TGTGCCAGCAGCGCTGCTGGAGGCTCCTACAATGAGCAGTTCTTC.

The J gene is TRBJ1-1, the V gene TRBV7-3; 9 nucleotides line up with TRBD1. Looked up from germline, CDR1 is SGHTA and CDR2 is FQGTGA. The CDR3 is 16 amino acids. V gave up 5 bases and J gave up 5 bases; unmatched junction bases: 12. The CDR3 nucleotides read TGTGCCAGCAGCCCCCTCGGGACAGGGATGGGGACTGAAGCTTTCTTT. Its protein is CASSPLGTGMGTEAFF.

The rearrangement uses TRBV9 and TRBJ2-1; D might be TRBD2 (6 bases). The germline gives CDR1 SGDLS, CDR2 YYNGEE. V lost 4 bases, J lost 7 bases, and 12 bases lay in between. The CDR3 spans 13 residues. CDR3 residues: CASSLAGGNEQFF. In DNA form, the CDR3 reads TGTGCCAGCAGCCTAGCCGGGGGAAATGAGCAGTTCTTC.

V is TRBV7-5 and J is TRBJ1-3. TRBV7-5 is designated a pseudogene. This CDR3 is built from 15 residues. This CDR3 is CARSLESLSGNTIYF. DNA for the CDR3: TGTGCCAGAAGCTTAGAGAGCCTCTCTGGAAACACCATATATTTT.

This clone has only one observation. CDR3 sequence (DNA): TGTGCCAGCTCTCTTTACGGGACAGAACTTCAGCCCCAGCATTTT. This gives the protein CASSLYGTELQPQHF. The chain links TRBV18 to TRBJ1-5, with TRBD1 matching 7 bases. The V and J ends lost 6 bases and 6 bases, in that order; junction bases with no gene match: 11. The CDR3 length is 15 residues. Germline V gene data show CDR1 as KGHSH and CDR2 as LQKENI.